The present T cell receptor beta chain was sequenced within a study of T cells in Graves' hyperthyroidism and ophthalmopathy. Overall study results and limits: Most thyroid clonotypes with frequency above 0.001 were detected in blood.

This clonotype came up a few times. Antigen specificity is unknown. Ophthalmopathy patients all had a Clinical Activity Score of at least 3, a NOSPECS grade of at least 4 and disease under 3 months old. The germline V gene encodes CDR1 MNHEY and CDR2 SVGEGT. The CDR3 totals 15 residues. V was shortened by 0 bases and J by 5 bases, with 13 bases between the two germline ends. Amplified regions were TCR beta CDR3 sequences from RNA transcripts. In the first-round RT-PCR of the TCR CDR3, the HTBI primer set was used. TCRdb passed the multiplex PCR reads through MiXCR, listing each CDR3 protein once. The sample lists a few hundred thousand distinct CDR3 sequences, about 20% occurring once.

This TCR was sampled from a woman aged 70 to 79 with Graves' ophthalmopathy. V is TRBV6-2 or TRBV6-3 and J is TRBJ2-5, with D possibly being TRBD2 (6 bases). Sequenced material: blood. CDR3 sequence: CASSYSAEGGETQYF. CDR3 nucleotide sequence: TGTGCCAGCAGTTACTCTGCAGAAGGAGGGGAGACCCAGTACTTC.